This T cell receptor beta chain was recorded in a study of cytomegalovirus exposure and HLA in healthy donors. For this clone: Other DNA sequences within the sample encode an identical CDR3.

Measured with immunoSEQ multiplex PCR; TCRdb has only the in-frame clones, and not every one. The sample yields under 400,000 clones, 86% seen once. The material sequenced was PBMCs. The sequence derives from a woman between 18 and 29 years old in good health and CMV-seronegative.

This CDR3 is CAWTGGYEQYF. Written as DNA, the CDR3 is TGTGCCTGGACAGGGGGCTACGAGCAGTACTTC. This sequence joins TRBV30 and TRBJ2-7; 7 bases agree with TRBD1. Germline trimming cut 4 bases from V and 3 bases from J; bases unmatched to any gene: 0. Germline CDR1 is GTSNPN and CDR2 is SVGIG (reference sequence). The CDR3 consists of 11 residues.